Below are 30 T cell receptor beta chains sequenced from a single sample in a study of blood T cell repertoires in COVID-19 (dated by TCRdb to the early 2020s). The protocol used for the library was the immunoSEQ multiplex PCR assay. The table comes from immuneACCESS by way of TCRdb, which keeps in-frame sequences with V and J called. Part of the clones is missing from these tables; in studies checked, under half for an unresolved V gene and the rest for unknown reasons. The sample has some 130,000 clones on record, approximately 80% of them singletons. The ten largest clones add up to roughly 17% of the sample. Sample: peripheral blood. These receptors all stem from a woman in her fifties or sixties with acute or convalescent COVID-19.

The V gene is TRBV9, the J gene TRBJ1-4, with TRBD1 matching over 8 bases. There are 14 residues in the CDR3. The germline V gene has CDR1 SGDLS and CDR2 YYNGEE. V dropped 3 bases and J dropped 8; count of bases not matched to a gene: 6. The CDR3 DNA follows: TGTGCCAGCAGCGAGCAGGGGGCGCGGGAAAAACTGTTTTTT. This sequence encodes CASSEQGAREKLFF.

The table lists this clone with a few counts. The CDR3 DNA reads TGCGCCAGCAGTGCCGCGGGAGGCTATGGCTACACCTTC. Its protein is CASSAAGGYGYTF. The chain uses TRBV10-1 and TRBJ1-2, with no clear D. The V end was cut by 4 bases, the J end by 4 bases, with 10 bases between. Germline values: CDR1 WNHNN, CDR2 SYGVQD (reference sequence). The length of the CDR3 is 13 residues.

The rearrangement uses TRBV6-2 or TRBV6-3 and TRBJ1-6; the D gene is possibly TRBD1 (6 bases). The CDR3 extends over 14 amino acids. Germline CDR1 and CDR2: MNHEY and SVGEGT. The V end was cut by 5 bases, the J end by 5 bases, with 10 bases between. CDR3 bases: TGTGCCAGCAGTAGGGGGAGCCATAATTCACCCCTCCACTTT. This sequence encodes CASSRGSHNSPLHF.

The chain uses TRBV5-6 and TRBJ2-1; D remains unclear. The CDR3 is 13 residues long. With 4 bases removed from V and 7 bases from J, the gap between germline ends came to 12 bases. Looked up from germline, CDR1 is SGHDT and CDR2 is YYEEEE. The CDR3 DNA reads TGTGCCAGCAGCCTATACCCAGGTAATGAGCAGTTCTTC. It encodes CASSLYPGNEQFF.

The CDR3 DNA follows: TGCAGTGCTAGTCAGGCCGGCAATGAGCAGTTCTTC. Translation: CSASQAGNEQFF. The chain carries TRBV20-1 and TRBJ2-1, with D unclear. Germline V gene data show CDR1 as DFQATT and CDR2 as SNEGSKA (reference sequence). V was pared by 3 bases and J by 6 bases, with 9 bases between. This CDR3 is built from 12 residues.

This chain uses TRBV28 with TRBJ1-1; D possibly corresponds to TRBD1 (5 bases). Looked up from germline, CDR1 is MDHEN and CDR2 is SYDVKM. The CDR3 has 14 residues. V lost 1 base and J lost 10, with 16 bases in between. The CDR3, as DNA: TGTGCCAGCAGTTTATTGAGACAGCTAAAGGGAGCTTTCTTT. Its protein is CASSLLRQLKGAFF.

The chain links TRBV11-2 to TRBJ1-1; TRBD1 agrees at 7 bases. The CDR3 covers 15 residues. Trimming at V came to 4 bases and at J to 0 bases, leaving 5 bases not matched to a gene. Germline-derived CDR1 and CDR2 are SGHAT and FQNNGV. CDR3 sequence (DNA): TGTGCCAGCAGCTGGACAGGCAGTATGAACACTGAAGCTTTCTTT. Encoded protein: CASSWTGSMNTEAFF.

V and J are TRBV6-5 and TRBJ1-6, with D possibly TRBD1 on 6 matching bases. CDR1 is MNHEY, CDR2 SVGAGI, per germline. The V end was cut by 0 bases, the J end by 9 bases, with 12 bases between. The CDR3 spans 15 residues. The CDR3 DNA reads TGTGCCAGCAGTTACTCAGGGGAAGGGGGTTCACCCCTCCACTTT. It encodes CASSYSGEGGSPLHF.

The rearrangement uses TRBV7-7 and TRBJ2-1; TRBD2 matches at 12 bases. V lost 5 bases and J lost 8; bases outside the gene matches: 4. Germline values: CDR1 SSHAT, CDR2 FNYEAQ (reference sequence). This CDR3 spans 14 amino acids. The CDR3 nucleotides are TGTGCCAGCAGCGCTAGCGGGGGGGCGGATGAGCAGTTCTTC. Residues: CASSASGGADEQFF.

The rearrangement links TRBV7-2 to TRBJ1-6; D possibly corresponds to TRBD1 (6 bases). The germline gives CDR1 SGHTA, CDR2 FQGNSA. V dropped 1 base and J dropped 8 bases, with 21 bases sitting between them. This CDR3 comprises 18 residues. This CDR3 reads CASSLDLLRGGDHSPLHF. The CDR3 nucleotides are TGTGCCAGCAGCTTAGACCTTCTTCGTGGGGGCGATCATTCACCCCTCCACTTT.

This clone has just one count. This sequence joins TRBV5-6 and TRBJ2-3; tentatively, D is TRBD1 (5 bases). V dropped 7 bases and J dropped 1 base, with 10 bases sitting between them. There are 13 residues in the CDR3. From germline, CDR1 is SGHDT and CDR2 YYEEEE. This CDR3 is CASLTVGTDTQYF. In nucleotides, the CDR3 is TGTGCCAGCCTGACAGTAGGCACAGATACGCAGTATTTT.

Written as DNA, the CDR3 is TGTGCCAGTAGTCAGGGGCAGAACACTGAAGCTTTCTTT. It yields the protein CASSQGQNTEAFF. The rearrangement joins TRBV19 to TRBJ1-1; tentatively, D is TRBD1 (6 bases). Germline CDR1 reads LNHDA; CDR2 reads SQIVND (reference sequence). CDR3 length: 13 amino acids. V was clipped by 5 bases and J by 1 base, with 8 bases between them.

The CDR3 sequence: CSVALTGLDTEAFF. For the CDR3, the DNA is TGCAGCGTTGCGTTGACGGGATTAGACACTGAAGCTTTCTTT. The J gene is TRBJ1-1, the V gene TRBV29-1; D is ambiguous. Per the germline V gene, CDR1 is SQVTM and CDR2 is ANQGSEA. V lost 4 bases to trimming and J lost 3 bases, with 15 bases between them. CDR3 length: 14 residues.

V is TRBV19 and J is TRBJ1-4; D is possibly TRBD1 (5 bases). The germline V gene has CDR1 LNHDA and CDR2 SQIVND (reference sequence). The CDR3 spans 15 residues. The germline V and J ends were trimmed by 3 bases and 7 bases, with 15 bases remaining between them. CDR3 nucleotide sequence: TGTGCCAGTAGTATTCGGCCAGGGCAGGGTGAAAAACTGTTTTTT. Residues: CASSIRPGQGEKLFF.

The genes are TRBV9 and TRBJ1-4; possibly TRBD1 for D (6 bases). V was cut by 4 bases and J by 7 bases, with 17 bases left in between. Germline V lookup: CDR1 SGDLS, CDR2 YYNGEE. The CDR3 is 15 amino acids. CDR3 sequence: CASSTGGGQTEKLFF. CDR3 DNA sequence: TGTGCCAGCAGCACTGGGGGCGGCCAGACTGAAAAACTGTTTTTT.

V is TRBV25-1 and J is TRBJ2-3, with D maybe TRBD2 (6 bases). The V and J ends lost 4 bases and 2 bases respectively, with 16 bases between them. Germline V gives CDR1 MGHDK, CDR2 SYGVNS. The CDR3 length is 16 residues. CDR3 in amino acids: CASSGGAGRVTDTQYF. The CDR3 DNA reads as TGTGCCAGCAGTGGCGGGGCGGGCAGAGTCACAGATACGCAGTATTTT. The variable domain in full, with the rest retrieved from reference TRBV25-1 and TRBJ2-3, is EADIYQTPRYLVIGTGKKITLECSQTMGHDKMYWYQQDPGMELHLIHYSYGVNSTEKGDLSSESTVSRIRTEHFPLTLESARPSHTSQYLCASSGGAGRVTDTQYFGPGTRLTVL.

The chain carries TRBV10-3 and TRBJ2-3, with D maybe TRBD1 (6 bases). Germline CDR1 is ENHRY and CDR2 is SYGVKD. CDR3 length: 15 amino acids. The ends were cut back, 0 bases at V and 4 bases at J, with 11 bases in the middle. The CDR3 sequence: CAISESAGVADTQYF. CDR3 DNA: TGTGCCATCAGTGAGTCGGCAGGGGTTGCAGATACGCAGTATTTT.

The sample holds a few counts of this clone. The chain has TRBV2 and TRBJ2-7; possible D gene TRBD1, 7 bases. The germline gives CDR1 SNHLY, CDR2 FYNNEI. The V gene lost 2 bases and the J gene lost 0 bases, with 17 bases spanning the gap. The CDR3 is 17 amino acids. The CDR3 DNA follows: TGTGCCAGCAGTGAAAAGGGAGGACAGGACCTCTCCTACGAGCAGTACTTC. Its translation is CASSEKGGQDLSYEQYF.

The chain combines TRBV19 with TRBJ2-1, with 7 bases fitting TRBD2. The CDR3 loop spans 16 amino acids. Germline trimming cut 3 bases from V and 2 bases from J; bases unmatched to any gene: 7. Germline CDR1 is LNHDA and CDR2 is SQIVND (reference sequence). The CDR3 loop reads CASSMWGGDAYNEQFF. CDR3 in DNA: TGTGCCAGTAGTATGTGGGGGGGGGACGCCTACAATGAGCAGTTCTTC.

V usage is TRBV25-1 and J usage is TRBJ2-5, with 11 bases that match TRBD1. V shed 8 bases, J shed 0 bases, and the junction held 8 bases outside the gene matches. This CDR3 has 16 amino acids. Germline V lookup: CDR1 MGHDK, CDR2 SYGVNS. The CDR3 DNA is TGTGCCAGCGCCCGGGGACAGGGGGGAAACCAAGAGACCCAGTACTTC. Translated: CASARGQGGNQETQYF.

Here the CDR3 reads CASSPSGGALETQYF. The CDR3, as DNA: TGTGCCAGCTCACCAAGCGGGGGGGCCTTGGAGACCCAGTACTTC. The rearrangement links TRBV18 to TRBJ2-5; 10 bases are a match to TRBD2. The CDR3 sequence is 15 residues long. Germline V gene sequence: CDR1 KGHSH, CDR2 LQKENI. Trimming took 2 bases from V and 5 from J; bases not matched to a gene: 5.

The rearrangement uses TRBV6-1 and TRBJ2-3; 9 nucleotides agree with TRBD2. CDR3 length: 16 residues. The ends lost 4 bases at V and 1 base at J; junction bases unmatched: 6. CDR1 and CDR2 (germline): MNHNS, SASEGT. The CDR3: CASSGTSGLGTDTQYF. CDR3 coding DNA: TGTGCCAGCAGTGGTACTAGCGGGCTAGGCACAGATACGCAGTATTTT.

The rearrangement joins TRBV27 to TRBJ2-3; TRBD2 aligns across 7 bases. Germline CDR1 reads MNHEY; CDR2 reads SMNVEV (reference sequence). V trimming: 7 bases; J trimming: 3 bases; junction bases outside the gene matches: 4. The CDR3 is 13 amino acids. CDR3 bases: TGTGCCAGCAAGGCTAGCGGTACAGATACGCAGTATTTT. This gives the protein CASKASGTDTQYF.

The rearrangement links TRBV10-2 to TRBJ1-5; possibly TRBD1 for D (5 bases). Trimming cost V 5 bases and J 5 bases, with 10 bases left between them. The CDR3 has 13 residues. Germline V gene data show CDR1 as WSHSY and CDR2 as SAAADI. CDR3 DNA sequence: TGCGCCAGCAGTTCCCAGGGTGATCAGCCCCAGCATTTT. Its protein is CASSSQGDQPQHF.

This clone occurred once. The rearrangement joins TRBV19 to TRBJ2-1; TRBD1 matches 8 bases. The CDR3 is made up of 15 amino acids. Trimming cost V 9 bases and J 7 bases; bases outside gene matches: 14. Germline assignment: CDR1 LNHDA and CDR2 SQIVND (reference sequence). The CDR3 region is CASSRQGARRNEQFF. DNA of the CDR3: TGTGCCAGCAGCCGCCAGGGGGCACGGAGGAATGAGCAGTTCTTC. The variable domain in full, completed from reference TRBV19 and TRBJ2-1, reads DGGITQSPKYLFRKEGQNVTLSCEQNLNHDAMYWYRQDPGQGLRLIYYSQIVNDFQKGDIAEGYSVSREKKESFPLTVTSAQKNPTAFYLCASSRQGARRNEQFFGPGTRLTVL.

V and J are TRBV12-5 and TRBJ2-3; TRBD1 aligns across 7 bases. The CDR3 sequence is 14 residues long. The V gene's germline CDR1 is LGHNT and CDR2 FRNRAP. The ends lost 5 bases at V and 7 bases at J; junction bases unmatched: 9. DNA of the CDR3: TGTGCTAGTGGTCCCCGACAGGGATCAAATACGCAGTATTTT. It encodes CASGPRQGSNTQYF.

The table lists this clone with a count of one. The chain employs TRBV10-3 and TRBJ2-7; tentative D call: TRBD1 (7 bases). The CDR3 covers 16 residues. Germline V gives CDR1 ENHRY, CDR2 SYGVKD. V was trimmed by 3 bases and J by 3 bases, leaving 18 bases between them. The CDR3 nucleotides are TGTGCCATCAGTGAAGGTAGGGCAGGGGGAGGCTACGAGCAGTACTTC. Translating gives CAISEGRAGGGYEQYF.

This chain connects TRBV5-4 to TRBJ2-2; D perhaps matches TRBD2 (5 bases). Germline loops: CDR1 SGHNT, CDR2 YYREEE (reference sequence). V was pared by 2 bases and J by 6 bases, with 11 bases between. The CDR3 has 14 residues. The DNA for the CDR3 is TGTGCCAGCAGCTTTCCGGGGATAGCCGGGGAGCTGTTTTTT. Its protein is CASSFPGIAGELFF.

V and J are TRBV18 and TRBJ1-2; D gene ambiguous. The germline CDR1 and CDR2 sequences are KGHSH and LQKENI. The germline V and J ends were trimmed by 3 bases and 2 bases, with 25 bases remaining between them. This CDR3 contains 19 residues. CDR3 nucleotides: TGTGCCAGCTCACCCTTAGCTTCGAGGGAGAACACCCGGAACTATGGCTACACCTTC. As protein: CASSPLASRENTRNYGYTF.

The V and J genes are TRBV20-1 and TRBJ1-1, with 7 bases lining up with TRBD1. There are 13 residues in the CDR3. The ends lost 3 bases at V and 7 bases at J; junction bases unmatched: 8. Per germline, CDR1 DFQATT and CDR2 SNEGSKA (reference sequence). The CDR3 coding sequence is TGCAGTGCTAGTGAAGGGGGCGGTTTTGAAGCTTTCTTT. It yields the protein CSASEGGGFEAFF.